The 14 T cell receptor beta chains listed next were all sequenced from one sample in a study of T cell responses to AZD1222 COVID-19 vaccine. Some clones are missing from TCRdb's copy, which holds only in-frame ones; the method was immunoSEQ multiplex PCR. Seen here are approximately 84,000 clones, approximately 85% observed once, and the top ten hold under 11%. Sequenced material: peripheral blood, taken 28 days after the second AZD1222 dose. These receptors came from an adult who received the AZD1222 COVID-19 vaccine.

This clone was counted only a few times. The CDR3 loop reads CASSPSGDANYGYTF. For the CDR3, the DNA is TGTGCCAGCAGCCCCTCGGGGGACGCTAACTATGGCTACACCTTC. The chain joins TRBV5-4 to TRBJ1-2; TRBD1 is a possible D gene (5 bases). V lost 4 bases to trimming and J lost 0 bases, with 13 bases between them. Germline CDR1 is SGHNT and CDR2 is YYREEE (reference sequence). The CDR3 sequence is 15 residues long.

The chain joins TRBV11-2 to TRBJ2-7; TRBD1 matches 9 bases. The CDR3 totals 15 residues. From germline, CDR1 is SGHAT and CDR2 FQNNGV. The V segment lost 3 bases and the J segment 4 bases; nucleotides outside the gene matches: 7. CDR3 bases: TGTGCCAGCAGCTTTGGGACAGGGAACGAGTACGAGCAGTACTTC. Translation gives CASSFGTGNEYEQYF.

V gene TRBV9 combines with J gene TRBJ2-2; maybe TRBD1 (6 bases). CDR3 length equals 18 residues. CDR1 SGDLS and CDR2 YYNGEE come from the germline V gene. Trimming took 4 bases from V and 4 from J, leaving 23 bases between them. The CDR3 reads CASSFSMTGGDRTGELFF. The DNA of the CDR3 is TGTGCCAGCAGCTTTAGCATGACAGGAGGAGACCGCACCGGGGAGCTGTTTTTT.

V gene TRBV5-4 combines with J gene TRBJ1-6, with 7 bases fitting TRBD1. The ends lost 4 bases at V and 7 bases at J; junction bases unmatched: 8. There are 15 residues in the CDR3. CDR1 SGHNT and CDR2 YYREEE come from the germline V gene (reference sequence). The CDR3 DNA reads as TGTGCCAGCAGCCTAGCTGGGACAGCGAATTCACCCCTCCACTTT. Translated, it gives CASSLAGTANSPLHF. Looking up the rest from reference TRBV5-4 and TRBJ1-6 gives the full variable domain: ETGVTQSPTHLIKTRGQQVTLRCSSQSGHNTVSWYQQALGQGPQFIFQYYREEENGRGNFPPRFSGLQFPNYSSELNVNALELDDSALYLCASSLAGTANSPLHFGNGTRLTVT.

This clone is a singleton in its sample. V and J are TRBV6-6 and TRBJ1-1, with TRBD1 matching over 7 bases. V lost 0 bases and J lost 1; bases outside the gene matches: 5. This CDR3 is 16 amino acids long. Per the germline V gene, CDR1 is MNHNY and CDR2 is SVGAGI (reference sequence). In nucleotides, the CDR3 is TGTGCCAGCAGTTACTCGATCAGGACAGGGAACACTGAAGCTTTCTTT. As protein: CASSYSIRTGNTEAFF.

This chain uses TRBV2 with TRBJ2-3, with 8 bases matching TRBD1. The CDR3 is 15 amino acids. Germline CDR1 SNHLY, CDR2 FYNNEI. The J segment lost 0 bases and the V segment lost 6 bases, leaving 5 bases of the junction unmatched. The CDR3 coding sequence is TGTGCCAGCAGCCGGACAGGGCCTAGCACAGATACGCAGTATTTT. It translates to CASSRTGPSTDTQYF.

About this clone itself: The sample holds other DNA sequences that translate to the same CDR3. The chain recombines TRBV11-2 with TRBJ2-7; possible D gene TRBD1, 5 bases. Trimming shortened V by 1 base and J by 1 base, and 5 bases separated the two germline ends. The CDR3 sequence is 13 residues long. The germline gives CDR1 SGHAT, CDR2 FQNNGV. The CDR3 DNA follows: TGTGCCAGCAGCTTAGGACAGTCCTACGAGCAGTACTTC. The encoded protein is CASSLGQSYEQYF. The full variable domain, completed using reference TRBV11-2 and TRBJ2-7, is EAGVAQSPRYKIIEKRQSVAFWCNPISGHATLYWYQQILGQGPKLLIQFQNNGVVDDSQLPKDRFSAERLKGVDSTLKIQPAKLEDSAVYLCASSLGQSYEQYFGPGTRLTVT.

This chain links TRBV18 with TRBJ1-5; no firm D call. Germline V CDR1 and CDR2: KGHSH, LQKENI. The CDR3 is 13 residues long. The ends were cut back, 3 bases at V and 6 bases at J, with 9 bases in the middle. This chain's CDR3 is CASSPGFGQPQHF. As DNA, the CDR3 is TGTGCCAGCTCACCTGGTTTCGGTCAGCCCCAGCATTTT.

The V and J genes are TRBV19 and TRBJ1-5, with D maybe TRBD1 (5 bases). Germline values: CDR1 LNHDA, CDR2 SQIVND (reference sequence). The CDR3 runs 15 residues. The ends were cut back, 3 bases at V and 7 bases at J, with 16 bases in the middle. Here the CDR3 DNA reads TGTGCCAGTAGTATCCCCGCGGGGGAGGGACAGCCCCAGCATTTT. Amino acid sequence: CASSIPAGEGQPQHF.

The V gene is TRBV6-4, the J gene TRBJ2-3; 9 bases are shared with TRBD2. Germline CDR1 and CDR2: MRHNA and SNTAGT. V trimming: 3 bases; J trimming: 0 bases; junction bases outside the gene matches: 4. This CDR3 contains 16 residues. CDR3 region: CASSEVAGASTDTQYF. In DNA, the CDR3 is TGTGCCAGCAGTGAGGTAGCGGGGGCAAGCACAGATACGCAGTATTTT.

This chain links TRBV6-5 with TRBJ1-4, with 9 bases matching TRBD1. This CDR3 is 15 amino acids long. V gave up 1 base and J gave up 7 bases; unmatched junction bases: 4. The germline V gene encodes CDR1 MNHEY and CDR2 SVGAGI. CDR3 DNA: TGTGCCAGCAGTTACTTTGGACAGGGGTCTGAAAAACTGTTTTTT. This gives the protein CASSYFGQGSEKLFF.

The CDR3 region has the DNA TGTGCCAGCAGCTTAGGTGCAGGATCCGGGGAGCTGTTTTTT. This encodes CASSLGAGSGELFF. The chain joins TRBV7-9 to TRBJ2-2; D not resolved. CDR1 and CDR2 (germline): SEHNR, FQNEAQ (reference sequence). This CDR3 contains 14 residues. The V end lost 1 base, the J end lost 6 bases, and 9 bases lay between the germline ends.

The V gene is TRBV28, the J gene TRBJ2-2; D is possibly TRBD1 (5 bases). From germline, CDR1 is MDHEN and CDR2 SYDVKM. The germline V and J ends were trimmed by 6 bases and 1 base, with 9 bases remaining between them. The CDR3 contains 14 residues. CDR3 protein: CASRSGQNTGELFF. CDR3 coding DNA: TGTGCCAGCAGATCCGGACAGAACACCGGGGAGCTGTTTTTT.

As for this clone: The junction and the germline gene differ at one end; a read error may be behind it. The CDR3, as DNA: TGTGCCAGCGGTGACAGGGCCAACACCGGGGAGCTGTTTTTT. Residues: CASGDRANTGELFF. The chain is built from TRBV2 and TRBJ2-2, with TRBD1 identical over 7 bases. CDR1 and CDR2 (germline): SNHLY, FYNNEI. The CDR3 sequence is 14 residues long.